Detailed here is one T cell receptor beta chain. Its antigen remains unknown. This sample is drawn from a study of Graves' ophthalmopathy and Graves' hyperthyroidism. Study as a whole: The authors collected peripheral blood at initial diagnosis, before any treatment.

Exclusion covered patients with other autoimmune diseases or uncontrolled infections (as well as pregnancy or lactation). The starting material, approximately 9.7 ml of fresh peripheral blood, provided the PBMCs. General study results and limits: Sensitivity reached approximately 85% and specificity 81.08% for a 13-signature model separating ophthalmopathy from stable hyperthyroidism.

RNA transcripts provided the template for amplifying TCR beta CDR3 regions. RT-PCR with HTBI primers came first, then second-round multiplex PCR. TCRdb reprocessed the multiplex PCR reads with MiXCR, giving one entry per CDR3 protein. The profile covers 350,000 to 400,000 distinct CDR3 sequences, with roughly 18% appearing a single time and roughly 1.5% taken by the ten largest. Germline assignment: CDR1 SQVTM and CDR2 ANQGSEA. The CDR3 loop spans 15 amino acids. With V trimmed by 4 bases and J by 2 bases, 8 bases remained unmatched. The TCR sequence derives from a young woman with Graves' ophthalmopathy. The sequencing sample was made of peripheral blood. The V call is TRBV29-1, the J call TRBJ1-2, with 9 bases matching TRBD1. This CDR3 is CSVVLPGQGNYGYTF. In DNA, the CDR3 is TGCAGCGTTGTATTGCCGGGACAGGGAAACTATGGCTACACCTTC. Full variable domain (missing parts from reference TRBV29-1 and TRBJ1-2): SAVISQKPSRDICQRGTSLTIQCQVDSQVTMMFWYRQQPGQSLTLIATANQGSEATYESGFVIDKFPISRPNLTFSTLTVSNMSPEDSSIYLCSVVLPGQGNYGYTFGSGTRLTVV.